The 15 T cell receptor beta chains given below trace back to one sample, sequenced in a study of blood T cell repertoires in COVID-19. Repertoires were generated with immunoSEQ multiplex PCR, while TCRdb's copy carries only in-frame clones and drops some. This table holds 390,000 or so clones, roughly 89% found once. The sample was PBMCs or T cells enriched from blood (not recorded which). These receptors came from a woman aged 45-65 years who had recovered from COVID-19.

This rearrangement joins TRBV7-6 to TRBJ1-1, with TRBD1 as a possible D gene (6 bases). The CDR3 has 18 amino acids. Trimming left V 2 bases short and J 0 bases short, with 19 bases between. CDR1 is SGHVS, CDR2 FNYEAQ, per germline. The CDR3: CASSLTEPTGFMNTEAFF. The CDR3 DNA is TGTGCCAGCAGCTTAACCGAGCCCACAGGGTTTATGAACACTGAAGCTTTCTTT.

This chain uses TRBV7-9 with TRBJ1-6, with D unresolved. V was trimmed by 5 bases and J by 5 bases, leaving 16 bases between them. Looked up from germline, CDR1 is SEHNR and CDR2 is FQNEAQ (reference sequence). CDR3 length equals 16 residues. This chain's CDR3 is CASSPPSGVDNSPLHF. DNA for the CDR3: TGTGCCAGCAGCCCACCGTCGGGAGTGGATAATTCACCCCTCCACTTT.

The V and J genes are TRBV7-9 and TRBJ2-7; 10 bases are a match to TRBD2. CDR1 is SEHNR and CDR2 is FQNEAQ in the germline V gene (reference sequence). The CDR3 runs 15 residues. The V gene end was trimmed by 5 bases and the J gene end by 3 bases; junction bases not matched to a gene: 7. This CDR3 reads CASSLGTSEVYEQYF. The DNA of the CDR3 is TGTGCCAGCAGCCTCGGGACTAGCGAGGTCTACGAGCAGTACTTC.

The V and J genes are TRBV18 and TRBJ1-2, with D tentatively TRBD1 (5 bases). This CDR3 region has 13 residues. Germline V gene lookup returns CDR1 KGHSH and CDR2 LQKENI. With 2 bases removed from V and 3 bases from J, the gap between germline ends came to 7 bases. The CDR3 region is CASSPGRDYGYTF. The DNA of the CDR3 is TGTGCCAGCTCACCAGGCAGGGACTATGGCTACACCTTC.

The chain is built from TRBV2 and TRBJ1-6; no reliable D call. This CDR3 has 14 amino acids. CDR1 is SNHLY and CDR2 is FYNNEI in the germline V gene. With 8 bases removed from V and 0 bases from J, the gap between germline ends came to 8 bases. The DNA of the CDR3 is TGTGCCAGCCGCGGTAGCTCCTATAATTCACCCCTCCACTTT. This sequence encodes CASRGSSYNSPLHF. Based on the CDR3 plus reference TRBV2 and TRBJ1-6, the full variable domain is EPEVTQTPSHQVTQMGQEVILRCVPISNHLYFYWYRQILGQKVEFLVSFYNNEISEKSEIFDDQFSVERPDGSNFTLKIRSTKLEDSAMYFCASRGSSYNSPLHFGNGTRLTVT.

CDR3 in DNA: TGTGCCAGCAGCCCCGGGGGGGCCGGCGGAGATACGCAGTATTTT. Protein: CASSPGGAGGDTQYF. The V call is TRBV4-2, the J call TRBJ2-3; 8 bases are shared with TRBD2. The CDR3 has 15 residues. Germline V lookup: CDR1 LGHNA, CDR2 YNFKEQ. With 4 bases clipped from V and 5 bases from J, the junction kept 8 bases outside the gene matches.

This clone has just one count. DNA for the CDR3: TGTGCCAGCACCCCAGGGTACAGTCTCAATGAGCAGTTCTTC. Its translation: CASTPGYSLNEQFF. V gene TRBV11-2 combines with J gene TRBJ2-1; D possibly corresponds to TRBD1 (5 bases). This CDR3 is built from 14 residues. The germline V gene has CDR1 SGHAT and CDR2 FQNNGV. V lost 7 bases and J 6 bases, leaving 16 bases between the germline ends.

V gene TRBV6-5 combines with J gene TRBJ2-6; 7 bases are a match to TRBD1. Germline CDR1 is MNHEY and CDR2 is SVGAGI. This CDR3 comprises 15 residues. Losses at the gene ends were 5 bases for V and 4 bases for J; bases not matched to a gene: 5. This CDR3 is CASSLTGVGANVLTF. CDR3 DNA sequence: TGTGCCAGCAGTCTTACAGGGGTCGGGGCCAACGTCCTGACTTTC.

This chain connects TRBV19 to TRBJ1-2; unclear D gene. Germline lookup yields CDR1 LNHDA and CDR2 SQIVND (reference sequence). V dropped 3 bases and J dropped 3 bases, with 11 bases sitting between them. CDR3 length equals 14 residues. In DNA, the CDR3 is TGTGCCAGTAGTATGGAGCCAGCGGACTATGGCTACACCTTC. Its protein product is CASSMEPADYGYTF.

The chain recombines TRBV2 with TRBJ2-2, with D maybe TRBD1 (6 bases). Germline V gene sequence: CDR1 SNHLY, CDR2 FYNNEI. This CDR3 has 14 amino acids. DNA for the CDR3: TGTGCAACCAGCACGACACAGGGCGCCGGGGAGCTGTTTTTT. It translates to CATSTTQGAGELFF.

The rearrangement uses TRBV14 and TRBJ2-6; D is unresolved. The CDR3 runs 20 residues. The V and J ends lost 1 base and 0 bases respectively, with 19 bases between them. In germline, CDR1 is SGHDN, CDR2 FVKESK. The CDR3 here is CASSQGSSSLFGSGANVLTF. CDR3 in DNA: TGTGCCAGCAGCCAAGGGAGCAGTTCCCTCTTCGGCTCTGGGGCCAACGTCCTGACTTTC.

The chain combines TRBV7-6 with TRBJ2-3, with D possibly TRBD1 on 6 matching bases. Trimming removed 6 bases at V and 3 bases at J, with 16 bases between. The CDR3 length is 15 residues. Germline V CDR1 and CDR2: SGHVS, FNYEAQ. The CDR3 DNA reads TGTGCCAGCAGTTCCCAGGGGCGTCTGACAGATACGCAGTATTTT. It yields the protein CASSSQGRLTDTQYF.

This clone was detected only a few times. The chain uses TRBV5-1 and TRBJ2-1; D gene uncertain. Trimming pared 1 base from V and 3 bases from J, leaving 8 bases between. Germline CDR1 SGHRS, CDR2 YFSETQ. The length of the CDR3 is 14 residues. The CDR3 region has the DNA TGCGCCAGCAGCTTGCTTGACATCTACAATGAGCAGTTCTTC. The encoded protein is CASSLLDIYNEQFF.

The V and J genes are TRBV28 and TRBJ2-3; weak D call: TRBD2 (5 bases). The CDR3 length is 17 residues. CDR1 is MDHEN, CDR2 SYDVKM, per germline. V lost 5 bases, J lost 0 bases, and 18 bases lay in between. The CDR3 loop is CASSRLAGGASTDTQYF. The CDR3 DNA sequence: TGTGCCAGCAGTCGCCTCGCGGGCGGCGCAAGCACAGATACGCAGTATTTT.

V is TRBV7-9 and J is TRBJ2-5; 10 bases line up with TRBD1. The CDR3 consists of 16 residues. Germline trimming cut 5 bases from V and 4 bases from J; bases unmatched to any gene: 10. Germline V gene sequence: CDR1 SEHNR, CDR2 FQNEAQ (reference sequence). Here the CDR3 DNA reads TGTGCCAGCAGCCTACCCCCCGGGACAGGGGTAGAGACCCAGTACTTC. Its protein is CASSLPPGTGVETQYF.